The sequence of this T cell receptor beta chain was determined in a study of blood T cell repertoires in COVID-19. Study in general: From the United States, Italy and Spain came samples of acute and convalescent COVID-19. T cells, B-cell-depleted T cells, or PBMCs provided the cDNA or gDNA that served as material.

In the authors' methods: Amplification with reference gene primers provided the estimates of nucleated cell counts. Profiled with immunoSEQ multiplex PCR; TCRdb holds only in-frame clones, not every one. That table supplies the V and J calls and clone size; D and trimming were determined from the DNA. The profile covers 150,000 or so clones, with about 89% appearing a single time and approximately 6.2% taken by the ten largest. Sequenced material: peripheral blood. This TCR was sampled from a man older than 75 with acute or convalescent COVID-19.

CDR3 loop: CASSADESRLSFITGELFF. CDR3 coding DNA: TGTGCCAGCAGCGCTGATGAATCTAGGCTCTCCTTTATTACCGGGGAGCTGTTTTTT. The J gene is TRBJ2-2, the V gene TRBV7-8; D is undetermined. This CDR3 spans 19 amino acids. Germline lookup yields CDR1 SGHVS and CDR2 FQNEAQ. V lost 5 bases and J lost 5, with 27 bases in between.